This T cell receptor beta chain was captured by sequencing in a study of shared clonotypes between healthy human individuals. Study as a whole: The plates for each donor numbered three CD4 naive, three CD4 memory, two CD8 naive and one CD8 memory. Study observations and caveats: Incompleteness in sorted-subset sequencing, despite large depth, was shown by rarefaction. Generation probabilities were higher for clonotypes shared across all four sorted-subset donors than for unshared ones. Shared clonotypes: about 5% naive CD4, under 4% naive CD8, roughly 2.4% memory CD4, approximately 0.4% memory CD8.

Produced via immunoSEQ multiplex PCR; TCRdb's table is partial and in-frame only. The sample has 1.4 million to 1.5 million clones; around 97% are singletons. The V and J ends lost 4 bases and 4 bases, in that order; junction bases with no gene match: 16. CDR3 length: 17 amino acids. Per germline, CDR1 SGHNT and CDR2 YYREEE (reference sequence). Comment on this clone: Its cognate antigen is unknown.

The chain employs TRBV5-4 and TRBJ1-2; 7 nucleotides line up with TRBD1. The TCR was taken from a man aged 30 to 39 in good health. The specimen was naive CD4+ T cells sorted from blood. As for subset: CD45RA+ positively selected. CDR3 sequence reads: CASSPGGAQGLGYGYTF. CDR3 DNA sequence: TGTGCCAGCAGCCCAGGGGGGGCACAAGGCCTGGGCTATGGCTACACCTTC. The variable domain in full, completed from reference TRBV5-4 and TRBJ1-2, reads ETGVTQSPTHLIKTRGQQVTLRCSSQSGHNTVSWYQQALGQGPQFIFQYYREEENGRGNFPPRFSGLQFPNYSSELNVNALELDDSALYLCASSPGGAQGLGYGYTFGSGTRLTVV.